This T cell receptor beta chain comes out of a study of CD8+ T cells in alopecia areata. The overall study: For the treated group, dosing was oral tofacitinib at 5 to 10 mg twice daily. Study-wide points: Scalp samples also yield sequences of resident alphabeta T cells from normal skin. Clonality in lesional scalp, especially alopecia totalis/universalis, exceeded that of normal scalp.

Investigators isolated RNA and reverse transcribed it into cDNA to act as the sequencing template. Some clones are missing from TCRdb's copy, which holds only in-frame ones; the method was immunoSEQ multiplex PCR. The sample lists about 130,000 clones; 49% were seen once. For this clone: Its antigen is currently unknown.

Germline CDR1 and CDR2: MNHEY and SMNVEV (reference sequence). The V gene end was trimmed by 5 bases and the J gene end by 7 bases; junction bases not matched to a gene: 10. CDR3 length: 15 residues. The genes are TRBV27 and TRBJ1-1; TRBD1 matches at 10 bases. This receptor was obtained from a human donor with alopecia areata. Sequencing was performed on CD8+ T cells sorted from blood, taken at week 0. CDR3 nucleotides: TGTGCCAGCAGTGACGGACAGGGGGGAGTAAATGAAGCTTTCTTT. Translated: CASSDGQGGVNEAFF.